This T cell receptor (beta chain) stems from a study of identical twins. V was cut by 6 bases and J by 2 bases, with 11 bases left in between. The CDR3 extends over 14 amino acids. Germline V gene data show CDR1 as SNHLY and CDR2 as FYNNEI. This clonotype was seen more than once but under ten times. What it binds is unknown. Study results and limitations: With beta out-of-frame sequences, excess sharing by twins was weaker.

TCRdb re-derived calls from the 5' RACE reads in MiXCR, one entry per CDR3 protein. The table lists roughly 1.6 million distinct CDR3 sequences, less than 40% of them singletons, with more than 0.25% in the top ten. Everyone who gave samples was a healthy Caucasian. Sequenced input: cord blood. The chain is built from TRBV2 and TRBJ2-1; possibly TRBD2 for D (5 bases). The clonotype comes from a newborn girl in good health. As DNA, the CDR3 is TGTGCCAGCAGACTAGAGGTACCCTACAATGAGCAGTTCTTC. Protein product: CASRLEVPYNEQFF.